The 20 T cell receptor beta chains below all came from one sample that was sequenced in a study of blood T cells in healthy people across ages. With a J-beta primer mix and a sample-barcoded 5' primer, a second PCR ran about 7 to 12 cycles. MiXCR was run by TCRdb on the 5' RACE reads, yielding one entry per CDR3 protein. The table has hundreds of thousands of distinct CDR3 sequences, 20% to 30% seen once; the top ten hold roughly 9.4%. This sample also belongs to another study, concerning T cells of mothers and their children.

Sequenced: blood. All receptors come from a boy aged 5-17 years in good health.

The V gene is TRBV28, the J gene TRBJ2-5; D might be TRBD2 (5 bases). V was cut by 9 bases and J by 2 bases, with 22 bases left in between. CDR1 and CDR2 from the germline V gene are MDHEN and SYDVKM. CDR3 length: 16 amino acids. CDR3 region: CASGIIGRLTQETQYF. The CDR3 DNA follows: TGTGCCAGTGGAATAATCGGGCGACTAACGCAAGAGACCCAGTACTTC.

The genes are TRBV29-1 and TRBJ2-3; the D gene is possibly TRBD2 (6 bases). Germline CDR1 SQVTM, CDR2 ANQGSEA. The CDR3 extends over 19 amino acids. Trimming left V 3 bases short and J 0 bases short, with 25 bases between. This CDR3 reads CSVDGLRYGGAGSTDTQYF. DNA for the CDR3: TGCAGCGTTGATGGGCTAAGATATGGAGGTGCGGGGAGCACAGATACGCAGTATTTT.

The table lists this clonotype with a few counts. This CDR3 reads CASSFGGGGETQYF. The CDR3 DNA reads as TGTGCCAGCAGCTTTGGAGGGGGTGGGGAGACCCAGTACTTC. This sequence joins TRBV11-2 and TRBJ2-1; D may be TRBD1 or TRBD2 (6 bases each). The J call is doubtful: the DNA matches TRBJ2-5 better. Germline V gene data show CDR1 as SGHAT and CDR2 as FQNNGV. This CDR3 has 14 residues.

This clonotype was observed a handful of times. V is TRBV7-3 and J is TRBJ2-1, with 7 bases fitting TRBD2. Germline V gene lookup returns CDR1 SGHTA and CDR2 FQGTGA. V gave up 4 bases and J gave up 7 bases; unmatched junction bases: 13. This CDR3 spans 16 amino acids. CDR3 in DNA: TGTGCCAGCAGCTGGGGTAGTTGGGACTACCTTAATGAGCAGTTCTTC. Translation: CASSWGSWDYLNEQFF.

The chain recombines TRBV4-3 with TRBJ2-3; no clear D gene. This CDR3 has 18 residues. Trimming removed 3 bases from V and 2 bases from J, with 21 bases in between. The V gene's germline CDR1 is LGHNA and CDR2 YSLEER. CDR3 DNA sequence: TGCGCCAGCAGCCAGGATCAGGTCTATATGTCAGACACAGATACGCAGTATTTT. As protein: CASSQDQVYMSDTDTQYF.

This clonotype was detected many times. This chain links TRBV7-2 with TRBJ2-3, with a possible D match to TRBD2 (5 bases). CDR1 SGHTA and CDR2 FQGNSA come from the germline V gene. CDR3 size: 15 residues. Between the trimmed V and J ends, which lost 4 bases and 2 bases, there was a span of 13 bases. For the CDR3, the DNA is TGTGCCAGCAGCTCCTCGTTGCTAGCCACAGATACGCAGTATTTT. Its protein product is CASSSSLLATDTQYF. The variable domain in full, completed from reference TRBV7-2 and TRBJ2-3, reads GAGVSQSPSNKVTEKGKDVELRCDPISGHTALYWYRQSLGQGLEFLIYFQGNSAPDKSGLPSDRFSAERTGGSVSTLTIQRTQQEDSAVYLCASSSSLLATDTQYFGPGTRLTVL.

This clonotype was seen more than once but under ten times. The chain combines TRBV7-2 with TRBJ2-1; 9 bases align to TRBD2. The J segment lost 4 bases and the V segment lost 1 base, leaving 5 bases of the junction unmatched. The CDR3 runs 16 residues. Germline lookup yields CDR1 SGHTA and CDR2 FQGNSA. The CDR3: CASSLGLSGGYNEQFF. The CDR3 DNA follows: TGTGCCAGCAGCTTAGGTCTTAGCGGGGGATACAATGAGCAGTTCTTC.

The V and J genes are TRBV20-1 and TRBJ1-5; D is undetermined. This CDR3 has 15 amino acids. The germline V and J ends were trimmed by 3 bases and 2 bases, with 14 bases remaining between them. Germline V lookup: CDR1 DFQATT, CDR2 SNEGSKA (reference sequence). Here the CDR3 DNA reads TGCAGTGCTAGTTTGCGGGGTCTTGGCAATCAGCCCCAGCATTTT. It is translated as CSASLRGLGNQPQHF.

V and J are TRBV24-1 and TRBJ2-7, with 9 bases matching TRBD1. There are 15 residues in the CDR3. CDR1 and CDR2 from the germline V gene are KGHDR and SFDVKD. The V gene end was trimmed by 3 bases and the J gene end by 4 bases; junction bases not matched to a gene: 6. The DNA for the CDR3 is TGTGCCACCAGTGATGCCGGGACAGGGACGTACGAGCAGTACTTC. Protein sequence: CATSDAGTGTYEQYF.

The chain uses TRBV20-1 and TRBJ2-6; D not certain. V lost 2 bases and J lost 4, with 6 bases in between. Germline CDR1 DFQATT, CDR2 SNEGSKA (reference sequence). This CDR3 is built from 13 residues. The CDR3 bases are TGCAGTGCTAGATCGGCGGGGGCCAACGTCCTGACTTTC. Protein: CSARSAGANVLTF.

In this sample, this clonotype turned up a few times. The genes are TRBV4-3 and TRBJ2-1, with D tentatively TRBD1 (6 bases). The CDR3 runs 16 residues. From germline, CDR1 is LGHNA and CDR2 YSLEER. V lost 0 bases and J lost 3, with 12 bases in between. For the CDR3, the DNA is TGCGCCAGCAGCCAAGAGGAAATAGGGGGCTACAATGAGCAGTTCTTC. Its protein is CASSQEEIGGYNEQFF.

This clonotype occurred once. CDR3 sequence (DNA): TGCAGCGTTCTGGACTCCTACAATGAGCAGTTCTTC. Translated: CSVLDSYNEQFF. V is TRBV29-1 and J is TRBJ2-1; D unclear. V lost 5 bases to trimming and J lost 0 bases, with 5 bases between them. The CDR3 extends over 12 amino acids. The germline V gene encodes CDR1 SQVTM and CDR2 ANQGSEA.

The CDR3 protein is CATSRVRTSGRGLSYEQYF. CDR3 DNA: TGTGCCACCAGCAGAGTCCGGACTAGCGGGAGAGGCCTCTCCTACGAGCAGTACTTC. V usage is TRBV15 and J usage is TRBJ2-7, with TRBD2 identical over 13 bases. V trimming: 1 base; J trimming: 0 bases; junction bases outside the gene matches: 9. CDR1 LNHNV and CDR2 YYDKDF come from the germline V gene (reference sequence). This CDR3 spans 19 amino acids.

Many counts were recorded for this clonotype. This chain uses TRBV20-1 with TRBJ2-3; D possibly matches TRBD1 or TRBD2 (5 bases each). Germline values: CDR1 DFQATT, CDR2 SNEGSKA (reference sequence). The V and J ends lost 3 bases and 6 bases respectively, with 13 bases between them. The CDR3 is made up of 13 amino acids. DNA of the CDR3: TGCAGTGCTAGTGGTCCGGGACCCGATACGCAGTATTTT. Its protein is CSASGPGPDTQYF.

This clonotype was detected only a few times. This chain links TRBV2 with TRBJ2-5; D might be TRBD2 (6 bases). Germline assignment: CDR1 SNHLY and CDR2 FYNNEI. The length of the CDR3 is 15 residues. Trimming stripped 3 bases from V and 5 bases from J, with 16 bases between. CDR3: CASSDVTGGGETQYF. DNA for the CDR3: TGTGCCAGCAGTGACGTCACAGGTGGAGGGGAGACCCAGTACTTC.

The chain joins TRBV7-3 to TRBJ2-5; D unresolved. The J call may be wrong; the DNA end is better matched by TRBJ2-1. CDR3 length: 14 residues. Germline CDR1 is SGHTA and CDR2 is FQGTGA. The CDR3 DNA is TGTGCCAGCAGCACGCTGGACGGAGACAATGAGCAGTTCTTC. Translation: CASSTLDGDNEQFF.

The rearrangement joins TRBV7-6 to TRBJ2-2; D gene ambiguous. The CDR3 has 15 amino acids. Trimming took 2 bases from V and 3 from J, leaving 10 bases between them. The germline V gene encodes CDR1 SGHVS and CDR2 FNYEAQ. The CDR3 region has the DNA TGTGCCAGCAGCTTAAGCGTGTCTCACACCGGGGAGCTGTTTTTT. The encoded protein is CASSLSVSHTGELFF.

This clonotype was observed at least ten times. The chain carries TRBV3-1 and TRBJ2-4; TRBD2 is a possible D gene (5 bases). CDR3 length: 16 amino acids. CDR1 is LGHDT and CDR2 is YNNKEL in the germline V gene (reference sequence). Trimming removed 4 bases from V and 0 bases from J, with 13 bases in between. The CDR3 here is CASSPIGGLAKNIQYF. DNA of the CDR3: TGTGCCAGCAGCCCCATAGGAGGTCTAGCCAAAAACATTCAGTACTTC.

Remarks on this clonotype: The junction does not match germline at one end; this may be a read error. The chain couples TRBV7-2 to TRBJ2-5; D is uncertain. The germline CDR1 and CDR2 sequences are SGHTA and FQGNSA. CDR3 length: 14 amino acids. CDR3: CASSLVNQQEIQYF. CDR3 coding DNA: TGTGCCAGCAGCTTAGTTAACCAACAAGAGATCCAGTACTTC.

The J gene is TRBJ2-5, the V gene TRBV20-1, with 9 bases that match TRBD1. Unmatched junction bases numbered 7, after V lost 0 bases and J lost 5 bases. Germline V gene lookup returns CDR1 DFQATT and CDR2 SNEGSKA (reference sequence). This CDR3 has 15 residues. The chain's CDR3 is CSARDSGTGTETQYF. The CDR3 DNA follows: TGCAGTGCTAGAGATTCCGGGACAGGGACTGAGACCCAGTACTTC.